Described below is a single T cell receptor beta chain sequence and its context. CDR3 length: 16 residues. CDR1 and CDR2 (germline): SGHAT, FQDESV (reference sequence). The V gene lost 8 bases and the J gene lost 0 bases, with 16 bases spanning the gap. Per the original data handling: Cell counts per sample came from amplifying reference gene primers. Sequencing was performed with immunoSEQ multiplex PCR; in TCRdb, only in-frame clones are kept and a portion is missing. V and J calls and clone size are given by that table; D and trimming were obtained from the DNA. The sample shows some 200,000 clones, roughly three quarters of them seen only once. These data come from a study of blood T cell repertoires in COVID-19. About the study: From the United States, Italy and Spain came samples of acute and convalescent COVID-19. T cells, B-cell-depleted T cells, or PBMCs supplied cDNA or gDNA.

This TCR was sampled from a woman between 45 and 65 years old with active or convalescent COVID-19. The chain uses TRBV11-1 and TRBJ2-2; D perhaps matches TRBD2 (6 bases). Sequenced input: peripheral blood. CDR3 protein: CASAGPPAANTGELFF. The CDR3 coding sequence is TGTGCCAGCGCGGGGCCACCTGCGGCGAACACCGGGGAGCTGTTTTTT.